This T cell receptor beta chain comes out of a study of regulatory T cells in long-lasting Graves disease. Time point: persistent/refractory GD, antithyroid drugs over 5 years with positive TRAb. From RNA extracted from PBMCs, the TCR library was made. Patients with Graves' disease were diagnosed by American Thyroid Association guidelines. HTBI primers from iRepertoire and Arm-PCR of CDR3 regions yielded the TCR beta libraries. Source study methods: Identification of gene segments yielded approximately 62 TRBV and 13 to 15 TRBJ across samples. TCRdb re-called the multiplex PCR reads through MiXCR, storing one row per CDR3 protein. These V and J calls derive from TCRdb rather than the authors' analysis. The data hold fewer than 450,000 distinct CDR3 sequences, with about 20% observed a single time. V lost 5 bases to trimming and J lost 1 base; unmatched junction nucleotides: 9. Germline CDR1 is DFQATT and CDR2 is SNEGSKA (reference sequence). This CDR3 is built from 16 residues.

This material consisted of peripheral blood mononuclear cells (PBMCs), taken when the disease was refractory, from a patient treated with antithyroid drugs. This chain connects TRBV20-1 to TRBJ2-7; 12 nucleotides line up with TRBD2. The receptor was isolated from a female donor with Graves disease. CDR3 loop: CSAVRGTSGFSYEQYF. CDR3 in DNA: TGCAGTGCTGTTCGGGGGACTAGCGGGTTTTCCTACGAGCAGTACTTC.